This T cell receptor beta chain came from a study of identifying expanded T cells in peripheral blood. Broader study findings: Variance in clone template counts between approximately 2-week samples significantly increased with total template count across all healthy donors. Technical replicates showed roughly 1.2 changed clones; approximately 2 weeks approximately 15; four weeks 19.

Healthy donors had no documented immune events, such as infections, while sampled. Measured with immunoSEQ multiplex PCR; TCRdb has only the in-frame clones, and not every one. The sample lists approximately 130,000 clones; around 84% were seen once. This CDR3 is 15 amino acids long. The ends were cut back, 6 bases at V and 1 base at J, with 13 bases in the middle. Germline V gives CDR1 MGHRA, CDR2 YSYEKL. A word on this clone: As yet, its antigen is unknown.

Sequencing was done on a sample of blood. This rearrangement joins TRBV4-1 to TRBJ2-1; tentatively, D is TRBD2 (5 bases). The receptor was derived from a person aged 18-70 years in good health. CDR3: CASSLNPGSYNEQFF. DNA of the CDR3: TGCGCCAGCAGTCTCAATCCGGGGTCCTACAATGAGCAGTTCTTC.